This T cell receptor (beta chain) was obtained from a study of shared clonotypes between healthy human individuals. Across several immunoSEQ plates, the genomic DNA of each subset was split evenly. Method: immunoSEQ multiplex PCR; TCRdb's copy keeps in-frame clones and lacks some. There are 520,000 or so clones in the sample; 75% to 85% occur only once, and 10% to 15% lies in the top ten. Notes on the study in general: Blood alone was sampled, and tissue repertoires likely differ.

Remarks on this clone: What it recognizes is unknown.

Healthy HIV-negative adults without recent acute infections or vaccinations served as donors. Researchers drew on about 90 million PBMCs for genomic DNA from unsorted samples. This TCR was sampled from a woman between 40 and 50 years old in good health. Some clones in this sample may be carry-over from other donors' samples. Sequenced material: PBMCs.

The CDR3 loop is CAIRSTLERAIYF. Here the CDR3 DNA reads TGTGCCATCAGGAGCACCCTGGAAAGGGCCATATATTTT. V usage is TRBV10-3 and J usage is TRBJ1-3; D is unclear. Germline CDR1 reads ENHRY; CDR2 reads SYGVKD. V was clipped by 6 bases and J by 11 bases, with 17 bases between them. The CDR3 is 13 amino acids.